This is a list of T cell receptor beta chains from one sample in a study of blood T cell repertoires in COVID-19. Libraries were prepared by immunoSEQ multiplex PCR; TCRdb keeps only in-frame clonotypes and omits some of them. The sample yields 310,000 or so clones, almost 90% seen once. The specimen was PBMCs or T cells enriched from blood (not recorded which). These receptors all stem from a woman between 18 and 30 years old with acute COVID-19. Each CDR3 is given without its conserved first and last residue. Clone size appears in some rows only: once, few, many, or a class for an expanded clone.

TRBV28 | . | ASSSSGLAGTDTQY
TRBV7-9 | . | ASSPRAPNTEAF
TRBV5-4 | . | ASSTRLAGGLEQY
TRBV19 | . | ASSRQQGVRATNEKLF
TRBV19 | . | ASSTPDSFYGYT
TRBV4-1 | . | ASSQQGVNEQF
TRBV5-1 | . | ASSSQQGLRNEQF
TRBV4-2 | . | ASSQETGRPYNEQF
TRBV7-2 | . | ASSLALTGPNSPLH
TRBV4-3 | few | ASSQDPAGVNEQF
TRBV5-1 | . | ASSYGQGAVDTEAF
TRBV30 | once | AWSVDRSNTEAF
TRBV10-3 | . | ATRFMDSRSEQY